A selection of T cell receptor beta chains follows, all from one sample in a study of control samples from healthy donors and cancer patients. Measured with immunoSEQ multiplex PCR; TCRdb has only the in-frame clones, and not every one. The sample consists of around 130,000 clones, roughly nine tenths of them appearing once. Input material: blood. The receptors originated from a man in his fifties in good health. Each CDR3 is given with its conserved first and last residue. Each record gives: J gene, D gene, clone size, V gene, CDR3 DNA, CDR3 protein. The D gene is left open where the match is weak. Rows give clone size only sometimes, using once, few, many, or a class for an expanded clone.

>TRBJ2-1|TRBD2|few|TRBV24-1
TGTGCCACCAGTGATTTGGACCCCACCACTAGCGGGGGGGCCGAGGGTGAGCAGTTCTTC
CATSDLDPTTSGGAEGEQFF
>TRBJ1-6|NA|once|TRBV25-1
TGTGCCAGCAGTGAACAGGGCCGATCACCCCTCCACTTT
CASSEQGRSPLHF
>TRBJ1-1|TRBD1|once|TRBV7-2
TGTGCCAGCAGACCTCCGGGACAGCTTATGAACACTGAAGCTTTCTTT
CASRPPGQLMNTEAFF
>TRBJ2-5|NA|NA|TRBV7-7
TGTGCCAGCAGCTTAGCCCCCCGCAGCCCGGAGACCCAGTACTTC
CASSLAPRSPETQYF
>TRBJ2-1|TRBD2|NA|TRBV27
TGTGCCAGCAGTCGGGGGGGTATGCAGTTCTTC
CASSRGGMQFF
>TRBJ2-2|TRBD2|NA|TRBV10-3
TGTGCCATGGGTTTAGCGGGGACCGACGCCGGGGAGCTGTTTTTT
CAMGLAGTDAGELFF
>TRBJ2-2|TRBD2|once|TRBV19
TGTGCCAGTCGGGGGAGGGACTATGACTATACCGGGGAGCTGTTTTTT
CASRGRDYDYTGELFF
>TRBJ1-4|NA|NA|TRBV9
TGTGCCAGCAGCCCCCCCGGGGGCCAAGAAAAACTGTTTTTT
CASSPPGGQEKLFF
>TRBJ2-5|NA|NA|TRBV7-8
TGTGCCAGCAGCGCTACTAGAAACCTAATAGTAATTCTAGAGCCTGGTCAAGAGACCCAGTACTTC
CASSATRNLIVILEPGQETQYF
>TRBJ1-5|TRBD1|once|TRBV6-5
TGTGCCAGCAGTTTGACAGGGCCGGATAGCAATCAGCCCCAGCATTTT
CASSLTGPDSNQPQHF
>TRBJ2-3|NA|NA|TRBV7-2
TGTGCCAGCAGCTTAGGGGCCGGGGTCACAGATACGCAGTATTTT
CASSLGAGVTDTQYF
>TRBJ1-2|NA|NA|TRBV2
TGTGCCAGCAGTGTCGGACTGTTTTATGGCTACACCTTC
CASSVGLFYGYTF
>TRBJ1-3|TRBD1|NA|TRBV19
TGTGCCAGTAGTTGGACAGGGCGGCATGGAAACACCATATATTTT
CASSWTGRHGNTIYF
>TRBJ2-1|TRBD2|NA|TRBV2
TGTGCCAGCAGTGAAGCGGGGGGGAGCGGCGTCTACAATGAGCAGTTCTTC
CASSEAGGSGVYNEQFF
>TRBJ1-4|TRBD1|NA|TRBV25-1
TGTGCCAGCAGTCCCCTGACAGGGGAGTACGAAAAACTGTTTTTT
CASSPLTGEYEKLFF
>TRBJ1-6|TRBD1|NA|TRBV12-5
TGTGCTAGTGGAGGGACAGGGAATCGTTCACCCCTCCACTTT
CASGGTGNRSPLHF